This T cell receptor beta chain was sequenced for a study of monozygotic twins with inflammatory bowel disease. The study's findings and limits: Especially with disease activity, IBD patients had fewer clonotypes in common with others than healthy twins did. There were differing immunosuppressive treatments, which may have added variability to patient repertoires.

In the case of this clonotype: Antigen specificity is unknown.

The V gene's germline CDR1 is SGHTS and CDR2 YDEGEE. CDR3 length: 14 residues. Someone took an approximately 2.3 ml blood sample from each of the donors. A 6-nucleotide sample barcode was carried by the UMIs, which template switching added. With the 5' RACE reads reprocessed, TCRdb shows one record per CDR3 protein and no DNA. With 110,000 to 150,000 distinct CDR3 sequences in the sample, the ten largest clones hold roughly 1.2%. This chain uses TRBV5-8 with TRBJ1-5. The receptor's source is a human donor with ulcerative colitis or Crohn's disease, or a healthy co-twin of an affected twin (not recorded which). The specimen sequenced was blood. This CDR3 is CASQRLAFNQPQHF. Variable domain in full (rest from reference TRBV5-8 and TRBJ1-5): EAGVTQSPTHLIKTRGQQATLRCSPISGHTSVYWYQQALGLGLQFLLWYDEGEERNRGNFPPRFSGRQFPNYSSELNVNALELEDSALYLCASQRLAFNQPQHFGDGTRLSIL.